The rows below give T cell receptor beta chains drawn from one sample of a study of T-cell reconstitution after alpha-beta-depleted transplantation in children. TCRdb re-called the PCR reads with MiXCR, one entry per CDR3 protein. The profile covers tens of thousands of distinct CDR3 sequences, with less than 20% appearing a single time and about 18% taken by the ten largest. Source: PBMCs, mostly from graft donor cells, taken 180 days after TCRalphabeta/CD19-depleted stem cell transplant. The receptor source for this set is a male patient aged 2-9 years who had a stem cell transplant for acute lymphoblastic leukemia, so the T cells may come from the graft donor. The CDR3 runs from the conserved cysteine through the conserved F or W. D genes are given only for firm matches. Clone size appears in some rows only: once, few, many, or a class for an expanded clone.

V gene	clone size	D gene	J gene	CDR3 protein	CDR3 DNA
TRBV3-1	-	TRBD2	TRBJ2-7	CASQRGAAYEQYF	TGTGCCAGCCAGCGGGGGGCCGCCTACGAGCAGTACTTC
TRBV5-1	-	-	TRBJ2-2	CASSLAFGENTGELFF	TGCGCCAGCAGCTTGGCCTTCGGGGAGAACACCGGGGAGCTGTTTTTT
TRBV12-3/TRBV12-4	many	-	TRBJ1-1	CASSLWQQNTEAFF	TGTGCCAGCAGTTTATGGCAGCAGAACACTGAAGCTTTCTTT
TRBV28	few	TRBD1	TRBJ2-1	CASSFLRQGRNEQFF	TGTGCCAGCAGTTTCCTCCGACAGGGTCGGAATGAGCAGTTCTTC
TRBV5-1	few	TRBD2	TRBJ2-1	CASSLGSGEQNEQFF	TGCGCCAGCAGCCTGGGGAGCGGGGAACAGAATGAGCAGTTCTTC
TRBV27	-	-	TRBJ2-3	CASSFLGEGTDTQYF	TGTGCCAGCAGTTTTTTGGGGGAGGGCACAGATACGCAGTATTTT
TRBV10-3	-	TRBD1	TRBJ1-6	CAISPGQGGSPLHF	TGTGCCATCAGTCCGGGACAGGGCGGTTCACCCCTCCACTTT
TRBV20-1	-	-	TRBJ1-1	CSAPLNTEAFF	TGCAGTGCTCCGCTGAACACTGAAGCTTTCTTT
TRBV20-1	-	-	TRBJ2-7	CSASEQFISYEQYF	TGCAGTGCTAGCGAACAGTTTATCTCCTACGAGCAGTACTTC
TRBV29-1	many	TRBD1	TRBJ2-3	CSVDRGLDTDTQYF	TGCAGCGTCGACAGGGGGCTCGACACAGATACGCAGTATTTT
TRBV18	few	TRBD2	TRBJ2-1	CASSPGLAGDNEQFF	TGTGCCAGCTCACCCGGGCTAGCGGGGGACAATGAGCAGTTCTTC
TRBV20-1	-	-	TRBJ2-5	CSASGGGETQYF	TGCAGTGCCAGCGGAGGTGGAGAGACCCAGTACTTC
TRBV24-1	few	TRBD1	TRBJ2-2	CATSDPRGTGFPGELFF	TGTGCCACCAGTGACCCCCGCGGGACAGGGTTCCCCGGGGAGCTGTTTTTT
TRBV5-1	few	-	TRBJ2-7	CASSLEGRRSYEQYF	TGCGCCAGCAGCTTGGAAGGGCGAAGATCCTACGAGCAGTACTTC
TRBV12-3/TRBV12-4	few	-	TRBJ1-4	CASSPTGPGNEKLFF	TGTGCCAGCAGCCCTACAGGCCCCGGGAATGAAAAACTGTTTTTT
TRBV13	once	-	TRBJ2-7	CASSPNRLREQYF	TGTGCCAGCAGCCCTAACCGCCTACGGGAGCAGTACTTC
TRBV12-3/TRBV12-4	many	-	TRBJ2-3	CASTSRGAPDTQYF	TGTGCCAGCACCTCCCGAGGGGCCCCAGATACGCAGTATTTT
TRBV7-7	-	-	TRBJ2-5	CASSPPRGAGETQYF	TGTGCCAGCAGCCCGCCCAGGGGGGCGGGAGAGACCCAGTACTTC
TRBV5-5	few	-	TRBJ2-5	CASSPRGGAGETQYF	TGTGCCAGCAGCCCTAGGGGGGGCGCGGGAGAGACCCAGTACTTC
TRBV27	-	TRBD1	TRBJ1-1	CASSLTGAHEAFF	TGTGCCAGCAGTCTGACAGGGGCCCATGAAGCTTTCTTT
TRBV10-3	many	-	TRBJ1-2	CAILQSPNYGYTF	TGTGCCATCCTACAGAGCCCTAACTATGGCTACACCTTC
TRBV20-1	once	-	TRBJ2-1	CSAARLGTSYNEQFF	TGCAGTGCTGCACGCCTCGGGACTTCCTACAATGAGCAGTTCTTC
TRBV6-1	few	TRBD2	TRBJ2-1	CASSISGSRGNEQFF	TGTGCCAGCAGTATTAGCGGGAGTCGGGGCAATGAGCAGTTCTTC
TRBV20-1	-	-	TRBJ2-5	CSASRGLLPETQYF	TGCAGTGCTAGCAGGGGACTTCTTCCGGAGACCCAGTACTTC
TRBV5-1	many	-	TRBJ1-1	CASSSPVGMLNTEAFF	TGCGCCAGCAGCTCGCCGGTCGGCATGTTGAACACTGAAGCTTTCTTT
TRBV5-1	few	-	TRBJ1-1	CASSLSVESNTEAFF	TGCGCCAGCAGCTTGTCAGTAGAATCCAACACTGAAGCTTTCTTT
TRBV3-1	once	-	TRBJ1-1	CASSQDLGGNEAFF	TGTGCCAGCAGCCAAGATCTTGGAGGGAACGAAGCTTTCTTT
TRBV12-3/TRBV12-4	-	-	TRBJ1-1	CASSTAVNTEAFF	TGTGCCAGCAGTACGGCGGTGAACACTGAAGCTTTCTTT
TRBV6-2/TRBV6-3	few	TRBD1	TRBJ1-5	CASSYIDRARQPQHF	TGTGCCAGCAGTTACATCGACAGGGCTCGGCAGCCCCAGCATTTT
TRBV5-1	-	-	TRBJ2-5	CASSLGSQETQYF	TGCGCCAGCAGCTTGGGAAGTCAAGAGACCCAGTACTTC
TRBV3-1	medium-sized	-	TRBJ2-7	CASSRMTSSYEQYF	TGTGCCAGCAGCCGCATGACTAGCTCCTACGAGCAGTACTTC
TRBV11-2	few	TRBD1	TRBJ1-1	CASSSEDIGGTADTEAFF	TGTGCCAGCAGCTCAGAGGACATAGGCGGGACAGCAGACACTGAAGCTTTCTTT